Sequencing of this TCR beta chain was carried out in a study of blood T cell repertoires in COVID-19. In the original processing: Amplification from reference gene primers served as the basis for estimated nucleated cell counts. Generated by immunoSEQ multiplex PCR, the TCRdb table keeps only in-frame clones and is missing some. Clone size and V and J calls were adopted from that table, with D and trimming inferred from the DNA. The table includes about 55,000 clones, 86% detected once. V lost 5 bases and J lost 1; bases outside the gene matches: 1. The germline V gene encodes CDR1 MDHEN and CDR2 SYDVKM. This CDR3 region has 15 residues.

Sequencing was performed on peripheral blood. V usage is TRBV28 and J usage is TRBJ2-2; 10 nucleotides align to TRBD1. The sequence was obtained from a woman aged 80 or older with acute or convalescent COVID-19. CDR3 protein: CASSGQGENTGELFF. The CDR3 nucleotides are TGTGCCAGCAGTGGACAGGGGGAGAACACCGGGGAGCTGTTTTTT. The full variable domain, in which reference TRBV28 and TRBJ2-2 provide the parts outside the CDR3, is DVKVTQSSRYLVKRTGEKVFLECVQDMDHENMFWYRQDPGLGLRLIYFSYDVKMKEKGDIPEGYSVSREKKERFSLILESASTNQTSMYLCASSGQGENTGELFFGEGSRLTVL.